A selection of T cell receptor beta chains follows, all from one sample in a study of blood T cell repertoires in COVID-19. Data came from immunoSEQ multiplex PCR; TCRdb stores just in-frame clones and leaves some out. This table holds about 290,000 clones, around 88% found once. The sequencing sample was made of peripheral blood. The source is a man aged 40-49 years with acute or convalescent COVID-19. The CDR3 runs from the conserved cysteine through the conserved F or W.

j_gene: TRBJ1-1; v_gene: TRBV24-1; CDR3aa: CATSDPDRNTEAFF
j_gene: TRBJ1-3; v_gene: TRBV3-1/TRBV3-2; CDR3aa: CASSQDVKLSGNTIYF
j_gene: TRBJ2-2; v_gene: TRBV24-1; CDR3aa: CATSDLRVGQGTGELFF
j_gene: TRBJ1-2; v_gene: TRBV27; CDR3aa: CASSFYGKEYGYTF
j_gene: TRBJ1-2; v_gene: TRBV3-1/TRBV3-2; CDR3aa: CASSQGGVQSNYGYTF
j_gene: TRBJ2-4; v_gene: TRBV4-2; CDR3aa: CASSQVTGTEDRIQYF
j_gene: TRBJ2-3; v_gene: TRBV10-3; CDR3aa: CAIREAGGSTDTQYF
j_gene: TRBJ2-7; v_gene: TRBV6-2/TRBV6-3; CDR3aa: CASSYSRDRGSKLIDEQYF
j_gene: TRBJ1-1; v_gene: TRBV10-1; CDR3aa: CASGPGTGNTEAFF
j_gene: TRBJ2-7; v_gene: TRBV7-9; CDR3aa: CASSFVQYEQYF